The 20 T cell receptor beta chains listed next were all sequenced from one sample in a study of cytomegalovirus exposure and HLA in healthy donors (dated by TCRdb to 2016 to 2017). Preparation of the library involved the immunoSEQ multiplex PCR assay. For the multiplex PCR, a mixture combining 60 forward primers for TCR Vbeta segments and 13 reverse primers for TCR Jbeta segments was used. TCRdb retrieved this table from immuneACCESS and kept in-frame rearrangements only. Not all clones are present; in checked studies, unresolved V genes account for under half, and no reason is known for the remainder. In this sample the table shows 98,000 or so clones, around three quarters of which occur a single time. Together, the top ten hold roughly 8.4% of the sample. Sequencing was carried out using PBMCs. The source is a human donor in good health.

The CDR3 loop is CASSREPGGGATVREQYF. CDR3 nucleotide sequence: TGTGCCAGCAGCAGAGAACCGGGAGGGGGCGCGACAGTACGCGAGCAGTACTTC. The V call is TRBV7-6, the J call TRBJ2-7; D may be TRBD2 (8 bases). The germline gives CDR1 SGHVS, CDR2 FNYEAQ. The V end lost 5 bases, the J end lost 6 bases, and 29 bases lay between the germline ends. The CDR3 covers 18 residues.

CDR3 protein: CASSEQGYGYTF. CDR3 bases: TGTGCCAGCAGTGAACAGGGATATGGCTACACCTTC. The rearrangement links TRBV2 to TRBJ1-2; tentative D call: TRBD1 (5 bases). The CDR3 consists of 12 residues. V was cut by 2 bases and J by 5 bases, with 6 bases left in between. Germline CDR1 and CDR2: SNHLY and FYNNEI.

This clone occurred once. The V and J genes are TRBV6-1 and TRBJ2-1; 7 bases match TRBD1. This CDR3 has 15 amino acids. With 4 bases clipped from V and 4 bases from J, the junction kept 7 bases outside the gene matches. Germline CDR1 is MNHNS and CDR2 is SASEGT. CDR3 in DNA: TGTGCCAGCAGTGGCGACGGGACAGCATACAATGAGCAGTTCTTC. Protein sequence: CASSGDGTAYNEQFF.

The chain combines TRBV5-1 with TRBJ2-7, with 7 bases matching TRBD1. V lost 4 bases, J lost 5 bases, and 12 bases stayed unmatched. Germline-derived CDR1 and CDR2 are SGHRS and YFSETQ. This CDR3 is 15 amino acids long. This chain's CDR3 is CASSLVFGQVDEQYF. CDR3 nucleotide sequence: TGCGCCAGCAGCCTAGTCTTTGGACAGGTCGACGAGCAGTACTTC.

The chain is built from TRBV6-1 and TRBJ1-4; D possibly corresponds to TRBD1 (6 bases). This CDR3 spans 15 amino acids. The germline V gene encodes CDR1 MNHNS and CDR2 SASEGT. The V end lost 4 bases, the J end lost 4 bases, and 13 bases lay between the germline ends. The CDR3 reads CASSGTRTVNEKLFF. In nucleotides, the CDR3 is TGTGCCAGCAGTGGTACTCGGACAGTTAATGAAAAACTGTTTTTT.

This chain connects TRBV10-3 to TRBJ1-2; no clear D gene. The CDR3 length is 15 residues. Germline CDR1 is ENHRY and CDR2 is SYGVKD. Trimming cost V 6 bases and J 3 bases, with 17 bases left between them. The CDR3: CAIRLSGVSYYGYTF. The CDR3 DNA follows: TGTGCCATCAGACTCTCCGGAGTATCTTACTATGGCTACACCTTC.

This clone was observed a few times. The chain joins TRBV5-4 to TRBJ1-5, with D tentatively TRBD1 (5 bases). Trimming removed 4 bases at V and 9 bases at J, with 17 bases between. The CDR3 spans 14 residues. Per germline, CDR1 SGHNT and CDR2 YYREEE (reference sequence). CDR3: CASSPNGGESPQHF. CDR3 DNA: TGTGCCAGCAGCCCCAACGGGGGGGAATCGCCCCAGCATTTT.

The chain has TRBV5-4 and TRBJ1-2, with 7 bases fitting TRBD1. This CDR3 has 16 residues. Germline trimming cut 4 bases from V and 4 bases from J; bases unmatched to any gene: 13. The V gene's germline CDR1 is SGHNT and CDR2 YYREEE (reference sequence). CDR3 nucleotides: TGTGCCAGCAGCCCCAGGGTGGGGGACAGCGCCTATGGCTACACCTTC. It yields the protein CASSPRVGDSAYGYTF. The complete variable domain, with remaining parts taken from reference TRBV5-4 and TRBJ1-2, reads ETGVTQSPTHLIKTRGQQVTLRCSSQSGHNTVSWYQQALGQGPQFIFQYYREEENGRGNFPPRFSGLQFPNYSSELNVNALELDDSALYLCASSPRVGDSAYGYTFGSGTRLTVV.

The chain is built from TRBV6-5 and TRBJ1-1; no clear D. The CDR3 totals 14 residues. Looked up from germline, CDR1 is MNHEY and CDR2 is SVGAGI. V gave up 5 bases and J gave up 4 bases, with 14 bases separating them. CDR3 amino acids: CASSELSIGTEAFF. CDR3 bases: TGTGCCAGCAGTGAACTATCAATAGGCACTGAAGCTTTCTTT.

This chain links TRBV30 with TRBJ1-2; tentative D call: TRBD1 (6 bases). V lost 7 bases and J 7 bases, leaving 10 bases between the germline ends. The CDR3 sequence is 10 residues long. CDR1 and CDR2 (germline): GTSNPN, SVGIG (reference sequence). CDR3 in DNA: TGTGCCTTCCGACAGGTTGGCTACACCTTC. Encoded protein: CAFRQVGYTF.

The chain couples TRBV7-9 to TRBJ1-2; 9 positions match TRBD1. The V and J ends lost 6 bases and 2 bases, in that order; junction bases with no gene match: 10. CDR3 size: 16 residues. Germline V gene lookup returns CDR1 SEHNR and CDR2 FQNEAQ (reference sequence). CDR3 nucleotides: TGTGCCAGCAGACCTACAGGGGGCCCTTTAAACTATGGCTACACCTTC. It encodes CASRPTGGPLNYGYTF.

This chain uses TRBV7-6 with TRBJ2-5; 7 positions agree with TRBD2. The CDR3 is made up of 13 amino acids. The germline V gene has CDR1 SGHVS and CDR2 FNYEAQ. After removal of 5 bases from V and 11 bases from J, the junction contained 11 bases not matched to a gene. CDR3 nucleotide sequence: TGTGCCAGCAGCCCATCACCCCGGGGGGAGCAGTACTTC. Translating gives CASSPSPRGEQYF.

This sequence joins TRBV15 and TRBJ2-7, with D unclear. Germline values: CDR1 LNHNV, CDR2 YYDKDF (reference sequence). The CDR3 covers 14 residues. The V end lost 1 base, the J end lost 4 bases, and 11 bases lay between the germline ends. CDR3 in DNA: TGTGCCACCAGCAGAGGAGAAGTCGGGTACGAGCAGTACTTC. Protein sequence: CATSRGEVGYEQYF. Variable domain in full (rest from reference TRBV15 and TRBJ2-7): DAMVIQNPRYQVTQFGKPVTLSCSQTLNHNVMYWYQQKSSQAPKLLFHYYDKDFNNEADTPDNFQSRRPNTSFCFLDIRSPGLGDTAMYLCATSRGEVGYEQYFGPGTRLTVT.

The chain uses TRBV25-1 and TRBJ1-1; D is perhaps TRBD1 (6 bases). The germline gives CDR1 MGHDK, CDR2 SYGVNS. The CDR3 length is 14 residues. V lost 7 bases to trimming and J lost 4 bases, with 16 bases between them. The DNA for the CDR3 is TGTGCCAGCACCGAGACAGGTTCAGGCACTGAAGCTTTCTTT. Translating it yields CASTETGSGTEAFF.

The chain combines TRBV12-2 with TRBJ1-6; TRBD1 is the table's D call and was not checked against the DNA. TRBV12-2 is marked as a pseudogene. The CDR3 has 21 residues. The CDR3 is CASRLAPDRAKGGLYNSPLHF. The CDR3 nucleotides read TGTGCAAGTCGCTTAGCACCCGACAGGGCAAAAGGCGGTCTATATAATTCACCCCTCCACTTT.

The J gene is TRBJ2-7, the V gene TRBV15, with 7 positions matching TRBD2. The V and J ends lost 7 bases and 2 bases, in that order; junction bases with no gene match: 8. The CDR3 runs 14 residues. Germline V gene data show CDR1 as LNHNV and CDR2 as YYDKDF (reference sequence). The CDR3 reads CATKGMGGAYEQYF. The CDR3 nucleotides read TGTGCCACCAAAGGGATGGGGGGGGCCTACGAGCAGTACTTC.

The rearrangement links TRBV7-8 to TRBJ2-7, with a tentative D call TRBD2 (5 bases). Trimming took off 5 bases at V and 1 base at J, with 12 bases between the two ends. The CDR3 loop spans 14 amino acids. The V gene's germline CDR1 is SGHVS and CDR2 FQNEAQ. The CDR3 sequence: CASSPSPVSYEQYF. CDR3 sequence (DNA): TGTGCCAGCAGCCCTAGCCCGGTTTCCTACGAGCAGTACTTC.

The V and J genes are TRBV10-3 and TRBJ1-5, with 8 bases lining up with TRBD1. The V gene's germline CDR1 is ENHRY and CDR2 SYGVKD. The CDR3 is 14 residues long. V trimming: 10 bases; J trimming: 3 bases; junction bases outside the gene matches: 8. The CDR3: CATAGGLVNQPQHF. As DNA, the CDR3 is TGTGCCACGGCAGGGGGCTTGGTCAATCAGCCCCAGCATTTT.

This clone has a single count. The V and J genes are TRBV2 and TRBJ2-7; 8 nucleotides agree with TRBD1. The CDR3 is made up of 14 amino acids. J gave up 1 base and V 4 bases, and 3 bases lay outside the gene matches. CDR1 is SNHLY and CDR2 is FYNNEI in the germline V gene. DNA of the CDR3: TGTGCCAGCAGTGCCGGGACAGGATCCTACGAGCAGTACTTC. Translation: CASSAGTGSYEQYF.

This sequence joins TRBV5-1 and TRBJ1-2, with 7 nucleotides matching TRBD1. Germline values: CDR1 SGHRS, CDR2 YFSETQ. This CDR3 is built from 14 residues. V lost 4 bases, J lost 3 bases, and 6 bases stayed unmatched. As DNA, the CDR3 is TGCGCCAGCAGCCTTTCGGGACAGTACTATGGCTACACCTTC. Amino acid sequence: CASSLSGQYYGYTF.